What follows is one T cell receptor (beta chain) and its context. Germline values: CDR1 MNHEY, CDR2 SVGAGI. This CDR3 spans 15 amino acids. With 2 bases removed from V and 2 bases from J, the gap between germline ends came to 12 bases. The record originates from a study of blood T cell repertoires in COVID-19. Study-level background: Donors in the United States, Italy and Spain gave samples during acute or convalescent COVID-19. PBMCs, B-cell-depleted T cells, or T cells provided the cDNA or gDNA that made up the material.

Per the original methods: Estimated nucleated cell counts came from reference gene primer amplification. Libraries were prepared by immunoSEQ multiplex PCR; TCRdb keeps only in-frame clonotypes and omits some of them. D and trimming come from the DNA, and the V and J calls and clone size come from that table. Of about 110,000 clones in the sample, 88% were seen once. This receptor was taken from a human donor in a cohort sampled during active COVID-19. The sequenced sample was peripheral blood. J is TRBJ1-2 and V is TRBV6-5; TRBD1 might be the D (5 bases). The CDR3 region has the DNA TGTGCCAGCAGTTACGGTCGGGGGGGGAACTATGGCTACACCTTC. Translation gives CASSYGRGGNYGYTF.